This T cell receptor (beta chain) was captured by sequencing in a study of shared clonotypes between healthy human individuals. This was a deep-level run. Using immunoSEQ multiplex PCR, the repertoire was profiled, and TCRdb retains in-frame clones only, with some absent. The data contain more than 2,000,000 clones, more than 85% of them singletons. Study-wide points: Memory subsets had estimated richness that was generally smaller than that of naive subsets. Sharing of clonotypes among donors was expected to vary with sequencing depth.

For this clone: The antigen is undetermined.

A split of CD4+ cells into CD45RA+ naive and CD45RA-negative memory subsets was performed. Germline V lookup: CDR1 SGHTA, CDR2 FQGNSA. Trimming stripped 5 bases from V and 2 bases from J, with 13 bases between. The CDR3 totals 15 residues. The sequence came from a man younger than 30 in good health. Some clones in this sample may be carry-over from other donors' samples. The sequenced material came from naive CD4+ T cells from PBMCs. The subset is: CD45RA+ positively selected. The V call is TRBV7-2, the J call TRBJ2-1, with D tentatively TRBD1 or TRBD2 (5 bases each). CDR3 protein: CASSVSRGPYNEQFF. The CDR3 nucleotides read TGTGCCAGCAGCGTTTCCCGGGGACCCTACAATGAGCAGTTCTTC.